The 17 T cell receptor beta chains reported below all come from one sample, sequenced in a study of T cell repertoires in cytomegalovirus infection. TCRdb reprocessed the reads with MiXCR, giving one entry per CDR3 protein. The sample shows roughly 630,000 distinct CDR3 sequences, roughly a quarter of them seen only once. Sequencing used CD8+ T cells from PBMCs. These receptors all come from a human donor in good health (CMV status not recorded). Some clones in this sample may be carry-over from other donors' samples.

J is TRBJ2-7 and V is TRBV10-3; D might be TRBD1 (6 bases). V lost 6 bases and J 3 bases, leaving 21 bases between the germline ends. This CDR3 region has 16 residues. CDR1 ENHRY and CDR2 SYGVKD come from the germline V gene. CDR3 DNA sequence: TGTGCCATCAGAAGTATAAAATCCAGGGACAACTACGAGCAGTACGTC. Translated: CAIRSIKSRDNYEQYV.

The V and J genes are TRBV25-1 and TRBJ1-6; no clear D gene. The CDR3 has 13 amino acids. The V gene lost 7 bases and the J gene lost 2 bases, with 6 bases spanning the gap. Germline CDR1 reads MGHDK; CDR2 reads SYGVNS. The CDR3 coding sequence is TGTGCCAGCACCCGAGCCTATAATTCACCCCTCCACTTT. It codes for CASTRAYNSPLHF. The variable domain in full, completed from reference TRBV25-1 and TRBJ1-6, reads EADIYQTPRYLVIGTGKKITLECSQTMGHDKMYWYQQDPGMELHLIHYSYGVNSTEKGDLSSESTVSRIRTEHFPLTLESARPSHTSQYLCASTRAYNSPLHFGNGTRLTVT.

The J gene is TRBJ2-1, the V gene TRBV4-2; 11 positions match TRBD2. Germline V gene data show CDR1 as LGHNA and CDR2 as YNFKEQ. The junction had 10 bases not matched to a gene; V was cut back by 7 bases and J by 8 bases. This CDR3 contains 15 residues. The CDR3 region has the DNA TGTGCCAGCACCCACGGTAGCGGGGGGGCCGATGAGCAGTTCTTC. As protein: CASTHGSGGADEQFF.

The chain uses TRBV20-1 and TRBJ2-1; 8 nucleotides match TRBD1. The CDR3 loop spans 15 amino acids. Losses at the gene ends were 6 bases for V and 2 bases for J; bases not matched to a gene: 9. CDR1 and CDR2 (germline): DFQATT, SNEGSKA (reference sequence). The CDR3 here is CSANSGQEPYNEQFF. The CDR3 DNA follows: TGCAGTGCCAACTCGGGACAGGAACCCTACAATGAGCAGTTCTTC.

The chain recombines TRBV4-1 with TRBJ2-1; no clear D. V dropped 3 bases and J dropped 3 bases, with 12 bases sitting between them. The CDR3 extends over 15 amino acids. Per germline, CDR1 MGHRA and CDR2 YSYEKL. CDR3 coding DNA: TGCGCCAGCAGCCAGCCCAGAGAATACTACAATGAGCAGTTCTTC. Amino acid sequence: CASSQPREYYNEQFF.

This clonotype was counted a few times. The chain recombines TRBV27 with TRBJ2-1; possible D gene TRBD1, 6 bases. The CDR3 sequence is 14 residues long. The germline CDR1 and CDR2 sequences are MNHEY and SMNVEV (reference sequence). V was clipped by 6 bases and J by 5 bases, with 14 bases between them. The CDR3 loop reads CASRADSPHNEQFF. The CDR3 nucleotides are TGTGCCAGCAGGGCGGACAGTCCTCACAATGAGCAGTTCTTC.

The V and J genes are TRBV6-2 or TRBV6-3 and TRBJ1-1; the D is unclear. The CDR3 is 13 residues long. V gave up 2 bases and J gave up 3 bases, with 7 bases separating them. The germline V gene encodes CDR1 MNHEY and CDR2 SVGEGT. The CDR3 loop is CASSYGLDTEAFF. Written as DNA, the CDR3 is TGTGCCAGCAGTTACGGGCTTGACACTGAAGCTTTCTTT.

The gene calls are TRBV7-9 and TRBJ1-1; possibly TRBD1 for D (5 bases). Deletions cut 5 bases from V and 6 bases from J, with 16 bases between. This CDR3 is built from 14 residues. Germline values: CDR1 SEHNR, CDR2 FQNEAQ (reference sequence). The DNA of the CDR3 is TGTGCCAGCAGCGGTGGACGGGGGAAGGCTGAAGCTTTCTTT. Translating it yields CASSGGRGKAEAFF.

The chain recombines TRBV6-2 or TRBV6-3 with TRBJ1-1, with D unresolved. This CDR3 has 12 amino acids. The V end lost 2 bases, the J end lost 5 bases, and 6 bases lay between the germline ends. The germline V gene has CDR1 MNHEY and CDR2 SVGEGT. CDR3 DNA sequence: TGTGCCAGCAGTTACCCGAGAACTGAAGCTTTCTTT. Its translation: CASSYPRTEAFF.

This clonotype has only a few counts. V gene TRBV29-1 combines with J gene TRBJ1-5; 7 bases line up with TRBD1. The CDR3 is 14 residues long. J lost 4 bases, V lost 6 bases, and 9 bases had no gene match. The germline V gene has CDR1 SQVTM and CDR2 ANQGSEA. The CDR3 nucleotides read TGCAGCGTGGGGGGGGGACAGTTAAATCAGCCCCAGCATTTT. Its translation is CSVGGGQLNQPQHF.

This clonotype was detected a few times. V gene TRBV7-6 combines with J gene TRBJ2-6; D is uncertain. CDR1 and CDR2 (germline): SGHVS, FNYEAQ. The CDR3 has 16 amino acids. Deletions cut 1 base from V and 0 bases from J, with 7 bases between. CDR3 sequence (DNA): TGTGCCAGCAGCTTAGGTCGTAACTCTGGGGCCAACGTCCTGACTTTC. Amino acids: CASSLGRNSGANVLTF.

The gene calls are TRBV20-1 and TRBJ1-2; unclear D gene. The CDR3 is 12 amino acids. Germline V lookup: CDR1 DFQATT, CDR2 SNEGSKA (reference sequence). Trimming removed 6 bases from V and 1 base from J, with 9 bases in between. CDR3 amino acids: CSAPGYNYGYTF. The DNA of the CDR3 is TGCAGTGCCCCCGGGTATAACTATGGCTACACCTTC.

The rearrangement joins TRBV18 to TRBJ2-1; D gene unclear. The V gene lost 4 bases and the J gene lost 1 base, with 29 bases spanning the gap. The CDR3 totals 21 residues. Germline loops: CDR1 KGHSH, CDR2 LQKENI. DNA of the CDR3: TGTGCCAGCTCACTGAGACTTACAAAACACTCCTGGGTAAGGTCCTACAATGAGCAGTTCTTC. Its translation is CASSLRLTKHSWVRSYNEQFF.

This clonotype was counted ten times or more. V gene TRBV3-1 combines with J gene TRBJ1-1; 7 nucleotides align to TRBD1. Trimming took 6 bases from V and 1 from J; bases not matched to a gene: 11. The CDR3 totals 16 residues. Per germline, CDR1 LGHDT and CDR2 YNNKEL (reference sequence). CDR3 nucleotide sequence: TGTGCCAGCAGTTATACAGGGGTGGGGAAGAACACTGAAGCTTTCTTT. Amino acid sequence: CASSYTGVGKNTEAFF.

This clonotype has just a few counts. This sequence joins TRBV6-6 and TRBJ1-5; TRBD1 might be the D (5 bases). The V and J ends lost 2 bases and 3 bases respectively, with 11 bases between them. Germline values: CDR1 MNHNY, CDR2 SVGAGI (reference sequence). The CDR3 has 15 residues. The DNA for the CDR3 is TGTGCCAGCAGTTACCGCGGGGGGATCAATCAGCCCCAGCATTTT. Translated, it gives CASSYRGGINQPQHF.

In this sample, this clonotype turned up a few times. J is TRBJ2-6 and V is TRBV7-9; tentatively, D is TRBD1 (6 bases). Trimming left V 5 bases short and J 1 base short, with 9 bases between. The CDR3 has 15 amino acids. The germline gives CDR1 SEHNR, CDR2 FQNEAQ (reference sequence). CDR3 residues: CASSPRGSGANVLTF. CDR3 bases: TGTGCCAGCAGCCCTAGGGGGTCTGGGGCCAACGTCCTGACTTTC.

The DNA of the CDR3 is TGCGCCAGCAGCCAAGATCGGGCTAGCGGGGGGCCCTTAGAAGCCCAGTACTTC. Translated: CASSQDRASGGPLEAQYF. The chain uses TRBV4-1 and TRBJ2-5; 11 bases align to TRBD2. The CDR3 spans 18 residues. Germline values: CDR1 MGHRA, CDR2 YSYEKL. Unmatched junction bases numbered 15, after V lost 0 bases and J lost 9 bases.